This TCR beta chain originates from a study of CD8 T cells in Susac syndrome. Random hexamers primed reverse transcription of about 0.45 to 1 ug RNA. The authors amplified TCR beta CDR3 across 54 Vbeta and 13 Jbeta using immunoSEQ multiplex PCR. TCRdb reprocessed the immunoSEQ multiplex PCR reads via MiXCR and lists one record per CDR3 protein. The repertoire has a few hundred thousand distinct CDR3 sequences, roughly 93% of them found once; the top ten carry about 0.071%. The sequence came from a human donor with multiple sclerosis. Sequencing was carried out using CD4+ T cells from PBMCs.

Written as DNA, the CDR3 is TGTGCCAGCAGCAGAAACACCATATATTTT. It specifies CASSRNTIYF. The chain combines TRBV28 with TRBJ1-3; D remains unclear. The CDR3 has 10 residues. Germline assignment: CDR1 MDHEN and CDR2 SYDVKM. V lost 6 bases and J 5 bases, leaving 2 bases between the germline ends. The full variable domain, its missing parts supplied by reference TRBV28 and TRBJ1-3, is DVKVTQSSRYLVKRTGEKVFLECVQDMDHENMFWYRQDPGLGLRLIYFSYDVKMKEKGDIPEGYSVSREKKERFSLILESASTNQTSMYLCASSRNTIYFGEGSWLTVV.